This T cell receptor (beta chain) emerged from a study of blood T cells in healthy people across ages (dated by TCRdb to between 2014 and 2016). Concerning the study at large: In model experiments, template switching captured roughly one uniquely barcoded TCR beta cDNA molecule for every two T cells. Four age groups were formed from the donors: young (average about 15 years), middle-aged (roughly 38), aged (about 68) and long-lived (82). Using deep sequencing normalized with unique cDNA molecular identifiers, the study measured how TCR beta repertoire diversity changes with age. To avoid experimental bias, donors of different ages were distributed randomly across sequencing lanes. The study analyzed two additional independent replicas of 1 million unique cDNA reads from the same blood draw for two donors, one aged 18 to 29 and one aged 80 or older.

General findings and caveats noted by the study authors: Conclusive comparison of naive and antigen-experienced compartments was prevented by the profiling of bulk unsorted PBMCs. The CMV infection status of donors was not known, potentially confounding age-related changes in expanded clonotypes. The percentage of naive T cells measured by flow cytometry correlated strongly with observed TCR beta diversity. Total diversity estimates from one million sequenced T cells were considered lower bounds and underestimates. The long-lived group showed more naive CD4+ T cells, fewer expanded clones and increased TCR diversity than the aged group, suggesting age selection. As age increased, observed TCR beta diversity per million T cells dropped in a roughly linear way, and a significant reduction was already evident by age around 41.

From the cysteine through the phenylalanine, the CDR3 covers 14 amino acids. Only the CDR3 region is kept as DNA, spanning 42 bases read in frame from base 1. V loses 9 bases at its end and J loses 8 bases; junction bases beyond the gene matches: 15. CDR1 and CDR2 (MRHNA, SNTAGT) derive from the germline V gene. With respect to this clonotype: Its antigen is not yet known. Base qualities are not at hand, and no much larger clone is one base apart.

The donors were about 40 Caucasian individuals from Russia, aged 6 to 90 years, who were systemically healthy. About 9.8 milliliters of peripheral blood were drawn from each donor into EDTA-treated Vacutainer tubes. Ficoll-Paque density-gradient centrifugation was used to isolate PBMCs, with at least 7 million per sample. Trizol reagent was used to extract total RNA from PBMCs, with at least 6 micrograms per sample. For every donor, flow cytometry on a PBMC aliquot measured the percentage of naive CD45RAhigh/CD27high T cells. The library was made by 5' RACE. Sequenced on an Illumina HiSeq 2500. The second PCR ran for about 6 to 12 cycles and used a J-beta primer mix along with a sample-barcoded 5' primer. Each TCR beta cDNA molecule received a unique molecular identifier from a template-switch 5' adaptor carrying 12 random nucleotides. At least 2.5 million CDR3-containing paired-end reads were obtained from each sample. First-strand cDNA was synthesized from all RNA with the Mint cDNA synthesis kit, primed by a TRBC-specific oligonucleotide. Following uracil-DNA glycosylase treatment, all cDNA underwent a first 18-cycle PCR with the universal primers M1SS and BC2_uni_R. The authors' pipeline ran thus. Each sample was normalized by randomly selecting 1 million high-quality reads, each carrying a distinct molecular identifier. Instead of being binned into consensus sequences, reads with shared molecular identifiers were discarded. MiTCR, with a Q25 quality threshold and the strictest error-elimination algorithm, was used for CDR3 identification, clonotype clustering and error correction. A nonparametric unseen species model using Euler transformation provided a lower-bound estimate of total TCR beta diversity. TCRdb redid the processing of the public reads, applying fastp at Q25 and MiXCR, and retained in-frame beta chains. Records with the same CDR3 protein are collapsed into one entry carrying the most frequent genes and DNA. These V and J calls rely on TCRdb rather than the paper's analysis. This sample comprises about 830,000 distinct CDR3 sequences, about 62% of them detected only once. Around 30% of the sample belongs to the ten largest clones.

The sequence links TRBV6-4 to TRBJ1-2; 7 nucleotides in the junction match TRBD1. This receptor was taken from a man aged 25 to 45 in good health. The sample taken for sequencing was blood. The DNA is TGTGCCAGTTCTCAGGGACAGAATATTGGAGGCTACACCTTC. Translated, it reads CASSQGQNIGGYTF.